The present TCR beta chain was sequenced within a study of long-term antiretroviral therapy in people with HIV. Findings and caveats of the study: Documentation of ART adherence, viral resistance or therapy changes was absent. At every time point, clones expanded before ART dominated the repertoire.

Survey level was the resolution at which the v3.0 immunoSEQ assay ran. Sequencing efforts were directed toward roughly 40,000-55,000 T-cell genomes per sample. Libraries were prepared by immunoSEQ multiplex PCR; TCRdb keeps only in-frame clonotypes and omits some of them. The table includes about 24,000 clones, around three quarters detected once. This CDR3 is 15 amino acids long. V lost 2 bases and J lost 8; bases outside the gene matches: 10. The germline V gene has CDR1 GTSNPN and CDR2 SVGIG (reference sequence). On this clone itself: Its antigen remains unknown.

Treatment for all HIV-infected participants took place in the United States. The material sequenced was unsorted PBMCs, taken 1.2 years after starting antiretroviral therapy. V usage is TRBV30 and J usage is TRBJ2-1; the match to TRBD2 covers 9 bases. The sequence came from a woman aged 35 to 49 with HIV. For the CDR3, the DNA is TGTGCCTGGAGTCCCGGACTAGCGAGTTCTGATGAGCAGTTCTTC. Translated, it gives CAWSPGLASSDEQFF. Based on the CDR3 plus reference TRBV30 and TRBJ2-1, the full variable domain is SQTIHQWPATLVQPVGSPLSLECTVEGTSNPNLYWYRQAAGRGLQLLFYSVGIGQISSEVPQNLSASRPQDRQFILSSKKLLLSDSGFYLCAWSPGLASSDEQFFGPGTRLTVL.